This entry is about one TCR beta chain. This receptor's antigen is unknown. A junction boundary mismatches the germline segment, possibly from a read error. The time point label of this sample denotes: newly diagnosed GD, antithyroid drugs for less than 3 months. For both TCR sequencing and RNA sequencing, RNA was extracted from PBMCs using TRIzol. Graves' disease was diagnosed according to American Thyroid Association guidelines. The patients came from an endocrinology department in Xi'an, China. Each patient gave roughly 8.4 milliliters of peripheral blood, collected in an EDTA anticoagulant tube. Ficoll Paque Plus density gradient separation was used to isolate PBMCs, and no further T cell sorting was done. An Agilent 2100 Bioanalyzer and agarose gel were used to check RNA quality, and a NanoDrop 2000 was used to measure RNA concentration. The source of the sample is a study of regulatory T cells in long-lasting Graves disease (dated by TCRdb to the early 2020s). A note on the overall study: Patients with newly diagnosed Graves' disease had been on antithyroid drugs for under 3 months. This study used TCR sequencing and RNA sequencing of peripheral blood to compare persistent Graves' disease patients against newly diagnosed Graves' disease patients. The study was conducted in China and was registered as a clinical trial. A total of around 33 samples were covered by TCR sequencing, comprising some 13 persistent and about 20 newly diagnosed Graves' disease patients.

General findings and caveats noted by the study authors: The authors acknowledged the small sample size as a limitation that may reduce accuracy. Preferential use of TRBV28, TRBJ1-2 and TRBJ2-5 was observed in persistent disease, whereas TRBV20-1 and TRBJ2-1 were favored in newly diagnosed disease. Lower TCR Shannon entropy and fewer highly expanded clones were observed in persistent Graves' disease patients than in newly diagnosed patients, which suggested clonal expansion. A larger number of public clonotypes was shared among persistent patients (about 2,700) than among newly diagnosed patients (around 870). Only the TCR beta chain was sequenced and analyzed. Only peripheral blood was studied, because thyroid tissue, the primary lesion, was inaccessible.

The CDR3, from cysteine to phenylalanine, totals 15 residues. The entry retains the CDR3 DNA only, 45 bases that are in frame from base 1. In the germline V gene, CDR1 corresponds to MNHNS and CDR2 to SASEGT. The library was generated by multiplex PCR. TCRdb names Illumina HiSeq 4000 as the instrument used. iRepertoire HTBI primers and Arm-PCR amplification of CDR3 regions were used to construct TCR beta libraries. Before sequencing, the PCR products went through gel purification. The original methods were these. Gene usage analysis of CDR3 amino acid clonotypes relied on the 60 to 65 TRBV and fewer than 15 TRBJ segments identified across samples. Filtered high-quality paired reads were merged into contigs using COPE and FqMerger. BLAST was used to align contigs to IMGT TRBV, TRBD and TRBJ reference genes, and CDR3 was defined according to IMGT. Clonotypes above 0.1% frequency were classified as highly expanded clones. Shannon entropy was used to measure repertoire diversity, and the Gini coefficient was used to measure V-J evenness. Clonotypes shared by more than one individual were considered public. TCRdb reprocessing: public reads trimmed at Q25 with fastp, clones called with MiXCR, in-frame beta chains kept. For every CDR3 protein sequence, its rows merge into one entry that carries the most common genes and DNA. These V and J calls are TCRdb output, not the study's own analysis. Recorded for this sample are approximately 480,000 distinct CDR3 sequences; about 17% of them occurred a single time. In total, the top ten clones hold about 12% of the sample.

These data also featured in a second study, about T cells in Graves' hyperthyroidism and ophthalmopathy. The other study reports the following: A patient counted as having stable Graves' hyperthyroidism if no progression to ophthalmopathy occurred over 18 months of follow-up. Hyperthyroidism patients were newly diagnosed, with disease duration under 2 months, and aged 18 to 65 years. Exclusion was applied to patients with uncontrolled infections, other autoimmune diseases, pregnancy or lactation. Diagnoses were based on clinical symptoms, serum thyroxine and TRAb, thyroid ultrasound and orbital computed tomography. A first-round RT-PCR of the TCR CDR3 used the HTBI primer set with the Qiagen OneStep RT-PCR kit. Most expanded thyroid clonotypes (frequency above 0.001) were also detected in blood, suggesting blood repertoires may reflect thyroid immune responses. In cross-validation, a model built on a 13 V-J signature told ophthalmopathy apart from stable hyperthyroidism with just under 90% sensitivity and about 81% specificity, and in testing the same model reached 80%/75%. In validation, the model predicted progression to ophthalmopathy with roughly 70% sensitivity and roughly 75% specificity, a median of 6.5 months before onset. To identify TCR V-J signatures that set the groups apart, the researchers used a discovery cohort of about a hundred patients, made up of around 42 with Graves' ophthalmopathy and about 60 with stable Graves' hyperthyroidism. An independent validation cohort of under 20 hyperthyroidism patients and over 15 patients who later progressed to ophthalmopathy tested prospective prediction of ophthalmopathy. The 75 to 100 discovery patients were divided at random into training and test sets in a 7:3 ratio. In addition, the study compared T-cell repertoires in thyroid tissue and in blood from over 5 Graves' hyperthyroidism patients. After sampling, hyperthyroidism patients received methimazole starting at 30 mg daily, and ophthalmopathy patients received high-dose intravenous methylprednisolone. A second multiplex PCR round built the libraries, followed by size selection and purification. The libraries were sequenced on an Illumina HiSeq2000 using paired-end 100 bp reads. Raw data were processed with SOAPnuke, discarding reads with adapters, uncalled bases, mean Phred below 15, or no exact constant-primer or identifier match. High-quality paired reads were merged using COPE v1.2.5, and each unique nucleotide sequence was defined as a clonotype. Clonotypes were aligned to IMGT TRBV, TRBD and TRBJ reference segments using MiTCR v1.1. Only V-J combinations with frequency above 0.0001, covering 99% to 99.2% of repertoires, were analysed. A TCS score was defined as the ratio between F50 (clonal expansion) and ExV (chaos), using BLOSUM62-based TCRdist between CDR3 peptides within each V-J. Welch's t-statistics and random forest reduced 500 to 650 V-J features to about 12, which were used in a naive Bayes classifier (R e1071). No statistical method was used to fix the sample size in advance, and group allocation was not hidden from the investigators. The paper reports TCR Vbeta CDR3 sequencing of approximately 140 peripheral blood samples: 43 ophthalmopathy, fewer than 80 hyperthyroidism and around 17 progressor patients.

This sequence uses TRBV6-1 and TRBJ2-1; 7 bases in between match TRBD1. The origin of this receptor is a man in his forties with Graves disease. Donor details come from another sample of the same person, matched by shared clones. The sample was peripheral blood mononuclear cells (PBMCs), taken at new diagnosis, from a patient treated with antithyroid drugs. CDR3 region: CASNEGTEFVDEQFF. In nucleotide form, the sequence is TGTGCCAGCAATGAAGGGACAGAGTTTGTCGATGAGCAGTTCTTC.